A selection of T cell receptor beta chains follows, all from one sample in a study of blood T cells in healthy people across ages. TCRdb re-analysed the 5' RACE reads in MiXCR, keeping a single row per CDR3 protein. In the table there are approximately 820,000 distinct CDR3 sequences, approximately 44% of which are singletons. Material: blood. Receptors originate from a man aged 55 to 70 in good health. Each CDR3 is given with its conserved first and last residue. A D gene is named only where the DNA matches it firmly. The size field is filled for only some rows; it gives once, few, many or a size class.

TRBV6-4	-	-	TRBJ1-6	TGTGCCAGCAACAGGGTTCGGAGAAATTCACCCCTCCACTTT	CASNRVRRNSPLHF
TRBV10-3	-	TRBD1	TRBJ2-1	TGTGCCATCAGCTCGACAGGGACAGCATACAATGAGCAGTTCTTC	CAISSTGTAYNEQFF
TRBV20-1	few	-	TRBJ1-5	TGCAGTGCTAGAGGGACAGAGAATCAGCCCCAGCATTTT	CSARGTENQPQHF
TRBV29-1	-	-	TRBJ1-5	TGCAGCGTTGAGGAGAACCGGGCCCGTGGGGGATATAGCAATCAGCCCCAGCATTTT	CSVEENRARGGYSNQPQHF
TRBV27	few	TRBD1	TRBJ1-1	TGTGCCAGCAGTTTATCGGAACAGGGGGACACTGAAGCTTTCTTT	CASSLSEQGDTEAFF
TRBV9	-	-	TRBJ1-1	TGTGCCAGCAGCGCCACAGGGAGGGCTGAAGCTTTCTTT	CASSATGRAEAFF
TRBV20-1	few	TRBD1	TRBJ2-3	TGCAGTGCGGGGACAGGGGATACGCAGTATTTT	CSAGTGDTQYF
TRBV4-2	-	-	TRBJ2-5	TGTGCCAGCGGCCAAGATAGAGCGGAAGAGACCCAGTACTTC	CASGQDRAEETQYF
TRBV11-1	-	TRBD1	TRBJ2-2	TGTGCCAGCAGCCGAAACAGGGGGCCGAACACCGGGGAGCTGTTTTTT	CASSRNRGPNTGELFF
TRBV20-1	-	-	TRBJ1-2	TGCAGTGCGCACGAACAGGGATTTTATGGCTACACCTTC	CSAHEQGFYGYTF
TRBV2	few	TRBD1	TRBJ2-1	TGTGCCAGCAGGCCGGGACAGGCCTCCTACAATGAGCAGTTCTTC	CASRPGQASYNEQFF
TRBV4-1	-	-	TRBJ2-7	TGCGCCAGCAGCCAAGATACATGGACGGTTGAAAGCTCCTACAATGAGCAGTACTTC	CASSQDTWTVESSYNEQYF
TRBV29-1	-	-	TRBJ2-5	TGCAGCGTTGGGGACGTGAGACCCCCTTCTCAAGAGACCCAGTACTTC	CSVGDVRPPSQETQYF
TRBV6-5	-	TRBD1	TRBJ2-7	TGTGCCAGCAGTTTGACAGGGTGCCACGAGCAGTACTTC	CASSLTGCHEQYF
TRBV14	-	-	TRBJ2-2	TGTGCCAGCAGCCATCAACCAGGGTGGGAGCTGTTTTTT	CASSHQPGWELFF
TRBV28	-	-	TRBJ2-7	TGTGCCAGCAGTTTAGTGGACGTAAAATCCTACGAGCAGTACTTC	CASSLVDVKSYEQYF
TRBV29-1	few	-	TRBJ2-7	TGCAGCGTGGCGACAGACTACGAGCAGTACTTC	CSVATDYEQYF
TRBV10-2	-	-	TRBJ1-5	TGCGCCAGCAGTCCGGACTCCAGGGAGCAGCCCCAGCATTTT	CASSPDSREQPQHF
TRBV10-3	few	-	TRBJ2-5	TGTGCCATCAGTGATTTGGAGACCCAGTACTTC	CAISDLETQYF
TRBV6-2/TRBV6-3	once	-	TRBJ2-7	TGTGCCAGCAGTTACACAGGGCGTAGCTCCTACAATGAGCAGTACTTC	CASSYTGRSSYNEQYF
TRBV18	-	TRBD2	TRBJ2-1	TGTGCCAGCTCACTGAGACTAGCGGGGGGCTACAAGGAGCAGTTCTTC	CASSLRLAGGYKEQFF
TRBV28	-	-	TRBJ2-3	TGTGCCATCCATGGGACTAGCACAGATACGCAGTATTTT	CAIHGTSTDTQYF
TRBV28	few	-	TRBJ1-1	TGTGCCAGCTATACTCTGCAAGGGGTTGAAGCTTTCTTT	CASYTLQGVEAFF
TRBV5-1	few	-	TRBJ2-7	TGCGCCAGCAGCTCGGATCCCGGGGACGAGCAGTACTTC	CASSSDPGDEQYF
TRBV28	-	-	TRBJ2-5	TGTGCCAGCAGTTTACGTCTAGCCATGAGTGAGGAGACCCAGTACTTC	CASSLRLAMSEETQYF
TRBV7-2	few	-	TRBJ2-3	TGTGCCAGCAGCTTTGAAGCTACGCAGTATTTT	CASSFEATQYF
TRBV29-1	few	-	TRBJ2-5	TGCAGCGTTGAAACGCAGGGCCCCCAAGAGACCCAGTACTTC	CSVETQGPQETQYF
TRBV27	-	TRBD1	TRBJ2-7	TGTGCCAGCAGCTTCCGGGACAGGCGCTACAATGAGCAGTACTTC	CASSFRDRRYNEQYF
TRBV18	-	TRBD1	TRBJ2-7	TGTGCCAGCTCGCAACAGGGGGTCTCAACCTACGAGCAGTACTTC	CASSQQGVSTYEQYF
TRBV28	-	TRBD1	TRBJ1-4	TGTGCCAGCAGTTCGGGGCGGTGGGAGGGGGCCGAGAATGAAAAACTGTTTTTT	CASSSGRWEGAENEKLFF
TRBV20-1	-	-	TRBJ2-4	TGCAGTGCTAGAGGCCTTACTCTAGCCAAAAACATTCAGTACTTC	CSARGLTLAKNIQYF
TRBV29-1	few	TRBD2	TRBJ2-3	TGCAGCTCCACGGGCCTACTAGCGGGGGGAGATACGCAGTATTTT	CSSTGLLAGGDTQYF
TRBV14	few	-	TRBJ2-2	TGTGCCAGCTCCCTGAGGCCATTAAACACCGGGGAGCTGTTTTTT	CASSLRPLNTGELFF
TRBV29-1	-	TRBD1	TRBJ2-1	TGCAGCGTTGGGGGACAGGGAAACTCAATGGAGCAGTTCTTC	CSVGGQGNSMEQFF
TRBV6-2/TRBV6-3	few	TRBD1	TRBJ2-7	TGTGCCAGCAGTTCACTCTTGGGACAGGCTTACGAGCAGTACTTC	CASSSLLGQAYEQYF
TRBV7-9	once	-	TRBJ2-5	TGTGCCAGCAGCTTAGACCCCGCGATCCAAGAGACCCAGTACTTC	CASSLDPAIQETQYF
TRBV25-1	-	TRBD1	TRBJ1-1	TGTGCCAGCACCCAGACAGGGATCTTGTGGACTGAAGCTTTCTTT	CASTQTGILWTEAFF
TRBV6-6	-	-	TRBJ2-1	TGTGCCAGCAGGAGGGAGGCGGAAAATGAGCAGTTCTTC	CASRREAENEQFF
TRBV12-3/TRBV12-4	-	TRBD2	TRBJ2-2	TGTGCCAGCAGTCGGACTAGCGGGCGGCCCGGGGAGCTGTTTTTT	CASSRTSGRPGELFF
TRBV7-2	-	TRBD2	TRBJ2-7	TGTGCCAGCAGCTCCCAATCTAGCGGTCTACGATCCTACGAGCAGTACTTC	CASSSQSSGLRSYEQYF
TRBV20-1	few	-	TRBJ2-7	TGCAGTGCTAGAACAGGTTCACACGAGCAGTACTTC	CSARTGSHEQYF
TRBV6-5	-	TRBD2	TRBJ2-1	TGTGCCAGCAGTATATTCGGGGGGGCGGGTAATGAGCAGTTCTTC	CASSIFGGAGNEQFF
TRBV3-1	-	-	TRBJ2-1	TGTGCCAGCAGCCCACCCCCTTACAATGAGCAGTTCTTC	CASSPPPYNEQFF
TRBV5-1	-	-	TRBJ2-7	TGCGCCAGCAGCTTAAACAGGGCTATCTACGAGCAGTACTTC	CASSLNRAIYEQYF
TRBV14	-	TRBD1	TRBJ1-2	TGTGCCAGCAGCCCCAGGACAGGCCACCATGGCTACACCTTC	CASSPRTGHHGYTF
TRBV5-5	-	TRBD2	TRBJ2-1	TGTGCCAGCAGCTCCCTTGGCGGGGGGAGTTACCATGAGCAGTTCTTC	CASSSLGGGSYHEQFF
TRBV3-1	-	-	TRBJ1-2	TGTGCCAGCAGCCAAACGGTACAGGGCTTCTATGGCTACACCTTC	CASSQTVQGFYGYTF
TRBV15	-	TRBD2	TRBJ2-5	TGTGCCACCAGCAGACTCAAAGCGGGGGGCGGGGAGACCCAGTACTTC	CATSRLKAGGGETQYF
TRBV6-6	few	TRBD1	TRBJ1-6	TGTGCCAGCAATCCGGGACAGGCAAATTCACCCCTCCACTTT	CASNPGQANSPLHF
TRBV11-2	few	-	TRBJ2-7	TGTGCCAGCAGGCCGGGACACAGCTCCTACGAGCAGTACTTC	CASRPGHSSYEQYF
TRBV5-6	-	-	TRBJ1-2	TGTGCCAGCAGCACTCGGGCGGTCTATGGCTACACCTTC	CASSTRAVYGYTF
TRBV6-2/TRBV6-3	-	TRBD2	TRBJ2-5	TGTGCCAGCAGCCGAAGCGGGGGGCTCTACAATGAGCAGTACTTC	CASSRSGGLYNEQYF
TRBV4-3	once	TRBD2	TRBJ2-3	TGCGCCAGCAGCCAAGAACTAGCGGGGGGGCCTGACACAGACACGCAGTATTTT	CASSQELAGGPDTDTQYF
TRBV5-1	-	-	TRBJ1-2	TGCGCCAGCAGCTTGGACCGGGGTACTGGTGGCTACACCTTC	CASSLDRGTGGYTF
TRBV5-1	many	-	TRBJ1-5	TGCGCCAGCAGCTTGAGCACAGGGAGCAATCAGCCCCAGCATTTT	CASSLSTGSNQPQHF
TRBV6-6	many	-	TRBJ2-6	TGTGCCAGCAGAGACGGAGGCTCTGGGGCCAACGTCCTGACTTTC	CASRDGGSGANVLTF
TRBV9	-	-	TRBJ2-3	TGTGCCAGCAGCACCTCGGACCGCTACCTCACAGATACGCAGTATTTT	CASSTSDRYLTDTQYF